These 26 T cell receptor beta chains were all obtained from the same sample, sequenced in a study of regulatory T cells in long-lasting Graves disease. According to the study, TCR beta libraries were built with iRepertoire HTBI primers and CDR3-region Arm-PCR. A single record per CDR3 protein comes from TCRdb applying MiXCR to the multiplex PCR reads. The table lists around 250,000 distinct CDR3 sequences, more than 15% of them singletons. Time point in this sample: newly diagnosed GD, antithyroid drugs for less than 3 months. The TCR library was made from RNA extracted from PBMCs. The sample was also linked to a second study, of T cells in Graves' hyperthyroidism and ophthalmopathy.

The sample consisted of peripheral blood mononuclear cells (PBMCs), taken at new diagnosis, from a patient treated with antithyroid drugs. These receptors were collected from a woman aged 25 to 39 with Graves disease.

This clonotype was seen a handful of times. CDR3 nucleotides: TGTGCCAGCAGCGGACACTCTGGAAACACCATATATTTT. Its protein is CASSGHSGNTIYF. The J gene is TRBJ1-3, the V gene TRBV5-4; a possible D gene is TRBD1 (5 bases). The germline V gene has CDR1 SGHNT and CDR2 YYREEE (reference sequence). The CDR3 runs to 13 residues. V was trimmed by 4 bases and J by 0 bases, leaving 5 bases between them.

This clonotype has a count of ten or more. A much bigger clone sits one base away, suggesting this may be a read error. The V gene is TRBV2, the J gene TRBJ2-5; D perhaps matches TRBD2 (5 bases). The CDR3 covers 13 residues. Germline V gene lookup returns CDR1 SNHLY and CDR2 FYNNEI. The CDR3 DNA reads as TGTGCCAGCGCATCGGGGATCCAAGGGACCCAGTACTTC. Protein product: CASASGIQGTQYF.

This clonotype was recorded many times. V usage is TRBV29-1 and J usage is TRBJ2-5; TRBD2 matches at 8 bases. The CDR3 contains 13 residues. The trim removed 7 bases at V and 5 bases at J, leaving 9 bases unmatched. Germline CDR1 SQVTM, CDR2 ANQGSEA. CDR3 sequence reads: CSAGGGGGETQYF. The CDR3 region has the DNA TGCAGCGCCGGGGGGGGAGGCGGGGAGACCCAGTACTTC. The entire variable domain, with the rest obtained from reference TRBV29-1 and TRBJ2-5, is as follows: SAVISQKPSRDICQRGTSLTIQCQVDSQVTMMFWYRQQPGQSLTLIATANQGSEATYESGFVIDKFPISRPNLTFSTLTVSNMSPEDSSIYLCSAGGGGGETQYFGPGTRLLVL.

This clonotype was observed many times. The chain employs TRBV6-1 and TRBJ2-2; 8 nucleotides match TRBD1. The CDR3 sequence is 16 residues long. Germline trimming cut 11 bases from V and 0 bases from J; bases unmatched to any gene: 11. CDR1 MNHNS and CDR2 SASEGT come from the germline V gene. The CDR3 sequence is CAASRDRKTNTGELFF. The CDR3 region has the DNA TGTGCCGCGAGCCGGGACAGGAAAACGAACACCGGGGAGCTGTTTTTT.

This clonotype has ten or more counts. CDR3 sequence: CASSLGFEETQYF. Written as DNA, the CDR3 is TGTGCCAGCAGTTTAGGATTTGAAGAGACCCAGTACTTC. V and J are TRBV12-3 or TRBV12-4 and TRBJ2-5; the D is unclear. V lost 1 base to trimming and J lost 3 bases, with 6 bases between them. The CDR3 spans 13 residues.

In this sample, this clonotype turned up many times. The chain links TRBV3-1 to TRBJ1-2; D is ambiguous. The V end lost 0 bases, the J end lost 1 base, and 18 bases lay between the germline ends. The V gene's germline CDR1 is LGHDT and CDR2 YNNKEL (reference sequence). The CDR3 is 18 amino acids. This CDR3 reads CASSQDVGIPLFNYGYTF. The CDR3, as DNA: TGTGCCAGCAGCCAAGATGTGGGCATCCCACTCTTTAACTATGGCTACACCTTC.

This clonotype was seen repeatedly, ten times or more. The V and J genes are TRBV7-2 and TRBJ1-2, with D hard to call. The CDR3 runs to 14 residues. Germline CDR1 reads SGHTA; CDR2 reads FQGNSA. V was trimmed by 3 bases and J by 4 bases, leaving 12 bases between them. CDR3 bases: TGTGCCAGCAGCTTCGACCAGAGATCCTATGGCTACACCTTC. It yields the protein CASSFDQRSYGYTF.

This clonotype occurred once. V and J are TRBV28 and TRBJ2-3, with D possibly matching TRBD2 (6 bases). The CDR3 totals 16 residues. The V gene lost 2 bases and the J gene lost 0 bases, with 12 bases spanning the gap. Germline CDR1 reads MDHEN; CDR2 reads SYDVKM. In DNA form, the CDR3 reads TGTGCCAGCAGTTTAGCCGGGCTAGCGAGCACAGATACGCAGTATTTT. It yields the protein CASSLAGLASTDTQYF. Supplemented by reference TRBV28 and TRBJ2-3, the full variable domain reads DVKVTQSSRYLVKRTGEKVFLECVQDMDHENMFWYRQDPGLGLRLIYFSYDVKMKEKGDIPEGYSVSREKKERFSLILESASTNQTSMYLCASSLAGLASTDTQYFGPGTRLTVL.

This clonotype was seen ten or more times. The chain couples TRBV5-5 to TRBJ2-2; either TRBD1 or TRBD2 may supply D (5 bases each). The V end was cut by 0 bases, the J end by 5 bases, with 11 bases between. The CDR3 is 15 residues long. The germline V gene encodes CDR1 SGHKS and CDR2 YYEKEE (reference sequence). CDR3 protein: CASSLAGHGTGELFF. CDR3 nucleotide sequence: TGTGCCAGCAGCTTGGCGGGGCATGGGACCGGGGAGCTGTTTTTT.

There are a few counts of this clonotype. The chain is built from TRBV4-2 and TRBJ1-6; D remains ambiguous. This CDR3 contains 16 residues. Germline V CDR1 and CDR2: LGHNA, YNFKEQ. The germline V and J ends were trimmed by 0 bases and 4 bases, with 10 bases remaining between them. CDR3 DNA: TGTGCCAGCAGCCAAGATGGTACGGGTTATAATTCACCCCTCCACTTT. Its translation is CASSQDGTGYNSPLHF.

This clonotype came up many times. The V gene is TRBV5-1, the J gene TRBJ2-2; 9 bases fit TRBD1. There are 15 residues in the CDR3. The trim removed 5 bases at V and 6 bases at J, leaving 8 bases unmatched. Germline V lookup: CDR1 SGHRS, CDR2 YFSETQ. DNA for the CDR3: TGCGCCAGCAGAACGGGACAGGGACGCGCCGGGGAGCTGTTTTTT. This translates into CASRTGQGRAGELFF.

On this clonotype: A much bigger clone sits one base away, suggesting this may be a read error. The CDR3 DNA sequence: TGCAGCGTCATGCTCTGGGACACCAACCATGGCTACACCTTC. It yields the protein CSVMLWDTNHGYTF. This chain connects TRBV29-1 to TRBJ1-2; TRBD1 is a possible D gene (6 bases). Trimming cost V 6 bases and J 6 bases, with 20 bases left between them. Germline V CDR1 and CDR2: SQVTM, ANQGSEA. There are 14 residues in the CDR3. The complete variable domain, with remaining parts taken from reference TRBV29-1 and TRBJ1-2, reads SAVISQKPSRDICQRGTSLTIQCQVDSQVTMMFWYRQQPGQSLTLIATANQGSEATYESGFVIDKFPISRPNLTFSTLTVSNMSPEDSSIYLCSVMLWDTNHGYTFGSGTRLTVV.

This clonotype was detected ten times or more. V gene TRBV6-2 or TRBV6-3 combines with J gene TRBJ1-5; 7 bases match TRBD1. V dropped 5 bases and J dropped 8; count of bases not matched to a gene: 12. CDR1 is MNHEY, CDR2 SVGEGT, per germline. The CDR3 totals 15 residues. In nucleotides, the CDR3 is TGTGCCAGCAGTGATCTTGCGACAGGGTGGAAGCCCCAGCATTTT. Residues: CASSDLATGWKPQHF.

This clonotype was seen repeatedly, ten times or more. V is TRBV27 and J is TRBJ1-2; D gene ambiguous. Between the trimmed V and J ends, which lost 6 bases and 2 bases, there was a span of 10 bases. CDR3 length equals 13 residues. Germline V gives CDR1 MNHEY, CDR2 SMNVEV (reference sequence). In nucleotides, the CDR3 is TGTGCCAGCAGCCCTTGGGGAAACTATGGCTACACCTTC. It is translated as CASSPWGNYGYTF.

This clonotype was recorded at least ten times. The chain joins TRBV20-1 to TRBJ1-2, with D unresolved. Germline loops: CDR1 DFQATT, CDR2 SNEGSKA (reference sequence). CDR3 length: 12 residues. V lost 4 bases to trimming and J lost 4 bases, with 10 bases between them. The CDR3 region has the DNA TGCAGTGCTACCGTTGGCGCCTATGGCTACACCTTC. This sequence encodes CSATVGAYGYTF.

This clonotype occurred many times. The chain links TRBV6-5 to TRBJ2-2; TRBD1 might be the D (5 bases). Germline values: CDR1 MNHEY, CDR2 SVGAGI. Trimming took off 3 bases at V and 4 bases at J, with 9 bases between the two ends. The CDR3 sequence is 14 residues long. The DNA for the CDR3 is TGTGCCAGCAGTTATGGAAGGGGCACCGGGGAGCTGTTTTTT. This gives the protein CASSYGRGTGELFF.

This clonotype was counted at least ten times. A much bigger clone sits one base away, suggesting this may be a read error. The rearrangement uses TRBV5-1 and TRBJ2-1; the D gene is possibly TRBD2 (6 bases). This CDR3 spans 15 amino acids. Germline loops: CDR1 SGHRS, CDR2 YFSETQ. The CDR3: CASSPGLSRYSEQFF. The CDR3, as DNA: TGCGCCAGCAGCCCGGGACTCTCGAGGTACAGTGAGCAGTTCTTC.

This clonotype was seen many times. The J gene is TRBJ2-5, the V gene TRBV11-2, with D possibly being TRBD1 (5 bases). CDR3 size: 12 residues. Germline V gene sequence: CDR1 SGHAT, CDR2 FQNNGV. V shed 5 bases and J shed 5 bases, with 9 bases lying between them. DNA for the CDR3: TGTGCCAGCAGCCAGGGCACCGAGACCCAGTACTTC. This sequence encodes CASSQGTETQYF.

The sample holds many counts of this clonotype. The V gene is TRBV20-1, the J gene TRBJ1-2, with D uncertain. The CDR3 consists of 13 residues. CDR1 DFQATT and CDR2 SNEGSKA come from the germline V gene (reference sequence). V was clipped by 4 bases and J by 5 bases, with 14 bases between them. The CDR3 DNA reads TGCAGTGCTATTCGGAAAACTCTATATGGCTACACCTTC. It translates to CSAIRKTLYGYTF.

This clonotype was seen many times. The CDR3 protein is CASTDDPGETQYF. CDR3 DNA sequence: TGTGCCAGCACCGACGACCCAGGAGAGACCCAGTACTTC. The chain links TRBV7-3 to TRBJ2-5, with D uncertain. The CDR3 loop spans 13 amino acids. From germline, CDR1 is SGHTA and CDR2 FQGTGA. The V end lost 7 bases, the J end lost 4 bases, and 13 bases lay between the germline ends.

In regard to this clonotype: A far larger clone is one base from this, pointing to a likely read error. The genes are TRBV7-8 and TRBJ2-1, with 7 positions matching TRBD1. The CDR3 has 16 amino acids. Germline assignment: CDR1 SGHVS and CDR2 FQNEAQ. Trimming at V came to 4 bases and at J to 1 base, leaving 7 bases not matched to a gene. The CDR3 loop reads CASSSYSRGSYNEQFF. The CDR3 DNA reads TGTGCCAGCAGCTCCTATAGCAGGGGGTCCTACAATGAGCAGTTCTTC.

This clonotype was seen at least ten times. The CDR3 loop reads CASSLSQGATGELFF. CDR3 nucleotides: TGTGCCAGCAGCTTATCACAGGGGGCGACCGGGGAGCTGTTTTTT. V gene TRBV4-2 combines with J gene TRBJ2-2, with 9 bases lining up with TRBD1. CDR1 is LGHNA, CDR2 YNFKEQ, per germline. The CDR3 spans 15 residues. Trimming at V came to 5 bases and at J to 5 bases, leaving 6 bases not matched to a gene.

V gene TRBV30 combines with J gene TRBJ1-5, with D possibly matching TRBD1 (6 bases). Trimming stripped 1 base from V and 2 bases from J, with 6 bases between. Germline assignment: CDR1 GTSNPN and CDR2 SVGIG (reference sequence). The CDR3 totals 13 residues. The CDR3 DNA reads as TGTGCCTGGAGTGCAGGGGGCAATCAGCCCCAGCATTTT. The encoded protein is CAWSAGGNQPQHF.

This clonotype appeared many times. The chain combines TRBV6-1 with TRBJ1-1; D is ambiguous. Germline V gene lookup returns CDR1 MNHNS and CDR2 SASEGT. V was clipped by 2 bases and J by 3 bases, with 7 bases between them. The length of the CDR3 is 13 residues. The CDR3 reads CASSERRDTEAFF. The CDR3 region has the DNA TGTGCCAGCAGTGAACGGAGGGACACTGAAGCTTTCTTT.

This clonotype has a count of ten or more. The chain is built from TRBV12-3 or TRBV12-4 and TRBJ2-7; D ambiguous. CDR3 size: 15 residues. V lost 0 bases to trimming and J lost 2 bases, with 11 bases between them. CDR3 protein: CASSLAGRTAYEQYF. The CDR3 nucleotides read TGTGCCAGCAGTTTAGCGGGTAGGACCGCCTACGAGCAGTACTTC.

This clonotype showed up many times. This rearrangement joins TRBV3-1 to TRBJ1-1, with TRBD1 matching over 8 bases. The ends lost 6 bases at V and 3 bases at J; junction bases unmatched: 6. The CDR3 is 14 amino acids. The germline V gene encodes CDR1 LGHDT and CDR2 YNNKEL (reference sequence). The DNA for the CDR3 is TGTGCCAGCAGTACCTTGACAGGGGACACTGAAGCTTTCTTT. Its protein product is CASSTLTGDTEAFF.